This is a list of T cell receptor beta chains from one sample in a study of blood T cell repertoires in COVID-19. Here immunoSEQ multiplex PCR was the method, and the copy in TCRdb shows in-frame clones only, minus some. The sample holds over 300,000 clones; approximately 85% are singletons and the top ten take just over 7%. The sequenced material came from peripheral blood. These receptors all come from a human donor in a cohort sampled during active COVID-19. Each CDR3 is given with its conserved first and last residue. A D gene is named only where the DNA matches it firmly. The size entry is marked missing in some rows and otherwise reads once, few, many or a size class.

j_gene: TRBJ2-1
d_gene: TRBD2
abundance: .
len: 17
v_gene: TRBV9
CDR3aa: CASSVASGGFSYNEQFF
CDR3nt: TGTGCCAGCAGCGTAGCCAGCGGGGGGTTCTCCTACAATGAGCAGTTCTTC

j_gene: TRBJ2-7
d_gene: TRBD1
abundance: once
len: 14
v_gene: TRBV7-9
CDR3aa: CASTNRDSPYEQYF
CDR3nt: TGTGCCAGCACCAATAGGGACAGCCCCTACGAGCAGTACTTC

j_gene: TRBJ2-7
d_gene: .
abundance: few
len: 15
v_gene: TRBV5-6
CDR3aa: CASSLEQGGRDEQYF
CDR3nt: TGTGCCAGCAGCTTGGAGCAGGGAGGCAGGGACGAGCAGTACTTC

j_gene: TRBJ2-6
d_gene: TRBD1
abundance: .
len: 15
v_gene: TRBV30
CDR3aa: CAWDRALSGANVLTF
CDR3nt: TGTGCCTGGGACAGGGCTTTATCTGGGGCCAACGTCCTGACTTTC

j_gene: TRBJ1-1
d_gene: TRBD1
abundance: few
len: 16
v_gene: TRBV27
CDR3aa: CASSDSPGTENTEAFF
CDR3nt: TGTGCCAGCAGTGATTCCCCCGGGACAGAGAACACTGAAGCTTTCTTT

j_gene: TRBJ2-7
d_gene: .
abundance: few
len: 15
v_gene: TRBV27
CDR3aa: CASSLSGGPSYEQYF
CDR3nt: TGTGCCAGCAGTTTATCGGGGGGTCCCTCCTACGAGCAGTACTTC

j_gene: TRBJ2-1
d_gene: TRBD1
abundance: .
len: 14
v_gene: TRBV4-2
CDR3aa: CASSQGTGHNEQFF
CDR3nt: TGTGCCAGCAGCCAAGGGACAGGGCACAATGAGCAGTTCTTC

j_gene: TRBJ2-3
d_gene: TRBD2
abundance: once
len: 16
v_gene: TRBV7-8
CDR3aa: CASSAVAGAITDTQYF
CDR3nt: TGTGCCAGCAGCGCTGTAGCGGGGGCAATCACAGATACGCAGTATTTT

j_gene: TRBJ2-3
d_gene: .
abundance: .
len: 14
v_gene: TRBV7-3
CDR3aa: CASSLSTSTDTQYF
CDR3nt: TGTGCCAGCAGCTTATCAACTAGCACAGATACGCAGTATTTT

j_gene: TRBJ2-1
d_gene: TRBD2
abundance: .
len: 15
v_gene: TRBV3-1/TRBV3-2
CDR3aa: CASSQGAGGPGEQFF
CDR3nt: TGTGCCAGCAGCCAAGGAGCGGGGGGGCCGGGTGAGCAGTTCTTC

j_gene: TRBJ1-1
d_gene: TRBD1
abundance: .
len: 16
v_gene: TRBV27
CDR3aa: CASSSLPGTGGTEAFF
CDR3nt: TGTGCCAGCAGTTCCCTCCCCGGGACAGGGGGCACTGAAGCTTTCTTT

j_gene: TRBJ1-2
d_gene: TRBD1
abundance: .
len: 14
v_gene: TRBV24-1
CDR3aa: CATSDPRTGAGYTF
CDR3nt: TGTGCCACCAGTGATCCGAGGACAGGGGCTGGCTACACCTTC

j_gene: TRBJ1-5
d_gene: .
abundance: .
len: 13
v_gene: TRBV5-6
CDR3aa: CASSFQGNQPQHF
CDR3nt: TGTGCCAGCAGCTTCCAGGGAAATCAGCCCCAGCATTTT

j_gene: TRBJ2-3
d_gene: TRBD2
abundance: .
len: 15
v_gene: TRBV10-2
CDR3aa: CASSYSAGGTDTQYF
CDR3nt: TGCGCCAGCAGTTACTCAGCGGGGGGCACAGATACGCAGTATTTT

j_gene: TRBJ2-7
d_gene: TRBD1
abundance: .
len: 11
v_gene: TRBV2
CDR3aa: CAMGQTGEQYF
CDR3nt: TGTGCCATGGGACAGACTGGCGAGCAGTACTTC

j_gene: TRBJ1-2
d_gene: TRBD1
abundance: .
len: 13
v_gene: TRBV2
CDR3aa: CASSGTGPTGYTF
CDR3nt: TGTGCCAGCAGCGGGACAGGCCCGACAGGCTACACCTTC

j_gene: TRBJ2-7
d_gene: TRBD1
abundance: .
len: 16
v_gene: TRBV6-5
CDR3aa: CASSYTRDRVGYEQYF
CDR3nt: TGTGCCAGCAGTTACACCCGGGACAGGGTCGGATACGAGCAGTACTTC

j_gene: TRBJ2-3
d_gene: TRBD1
abundance: once
len: 16
v_gene: TRBV15
CDR3aa: CATSRDLATGRDTQYF
CDR3nt: TGTGCCACCAGCAGAGATCTGGCGACAGGGAGAGATACGCAGTATTTT

j_gene: TRBJ1-2
d_gene: .
abundance: .
len: 14
v_gene: TRBV27
CDR3aa: CASSLSGGARGYTF
CDR3nt: TGTGCCAGCAGTTTATCCGGGGGGGCGAGGGGCTACACCTTC

j_gene: TRBJ1-1
d_gene: .
abundance: .
len: 14
v_gene: TRBV29-1
CDR3aa: CSVARQGLNTEAFF
CDR3nt: TGCAGCGTGGCACGGCAGGGATTGAACACTGAAGCTTTCTTT

j_gene: TRBJ1-2
d_gene: TRBD1
abundance: .
len: 16
v_gene: TRBV5-1
CDR3aa: CASSLVSGTGLDGYTF
CDR3nt: TGCGCCAGCAGCTTGGTGTCCGGGACAGGTCTAGATGGCTACACCTTC

j_gene: TRBJ1-6
d_gene: TRBD1
abundance: .
len: 15
v_gene: TRBV5-1
CDR3aa: CASSGGQGEYSPLHF
CDR3nt: TGCGCCAGCAGCGGGGGACAGGGGGAATATTCACCCCTCCACTTT

j_gene: TRBJ1-6
d_gene: .
abundance: .
len: 14
v_gene: TRBV7-3
CDR3aa: CASRLQGRNSPLHF
CDR3nt: TGTGCCAGCAGGCTGCAGGGTCGGAATTCACCCCTCCACTTT

j_gene: TRBJ2-3
d_gene: TRBD1
abundance: .
len: 15
v_gene: TRBV6-5
CDR3aa: CASSGGQGSTDTQYF
CDR3nt: TGTGCCAGCAGCGGTGGACAGGGAAGCACAGATACGCAGTATTTT

j_gene: TRBJ1-1
d_gene: .
abundance: .
len: 12
v_gene: TRBV12-3/TRBV12-4
CDR3aa: CASSWGGRAAFF
CDR3nt: TGTGCCAGCAGTTGGGGAGGTCGGGCGGCTTTCTTT

j_gene: TRBJ2-1
d_gene: .
abundance: .
len: 14
v_gene: TRBV27
CDR3aa: CASSWDTTYNEQFF
CDR3nt: TGTGCCAGCTCGTGGGACACAACCTACAATGAGCAGTTCTTC

j_gene: TRBJ1-2
d_gene: .
abundance: .
len: 15
v_gene: TRBV14
CDR3aa: CASSHRTGRNYGYTF
CDR3nt: TGTGCCAGCAGCCATCGGACCGGGAGAAACTATGGCTACACCTTC

j_gene: TRBJ1-1
d_gene: TRBD1
abundance: .
len: 15
v_gene: TRBV24-1
CDR3aa: CATGPGQGANTEAFF
CDR3nt: TGTGCCACCGGACCGGGACAGGGGGCTAACACTGAAGCTTTCTTT

j_gene: TRBJ2-2
d_gene: .
abundance: few
len: 14
v_gene: TRBV4-1
CDR3aa: CASSQEFGAGELFF
CDR3nt: TGCGCCAGCAGCCAAGAATTCGGGGCCGGGGAGCTGTTTTTT

j_gene: TRBJ1-5
d_gene: TRBD1
abundance: .
len: 17
v_gene: TRBV5-5
CDR3aa: CASGHSPGQGSNQPQHF
CDR3nt: TGTGCCAGCGGCCACTCTCCGGGACAGGGTAGCAATCAGCCCCAGCATTTT

j_gene: TRBJ2-3
d_gene: TRBD1
abundance: .
len: 15
v_gene: TRBV19
CDR3aa: CASRLQGAGPDTQYF
CDR3nt: TGTGCCAGTAGGCTACAGGGGGCTGGCCCAGATACGCAGTATTTT

j_gene: TRBJ2-7
d_gene: TRBD2
abundance: .
len: 15
v_gene: TRBV11-2
CDR3aa: CASSLYRTSGGEQYF
CDR3nt: TGTGCCAGCAGCTTATATCGAACTAGCGGGGGGGAGCAGTACTTC

j_gene: TRBJ1-2
d_gene: TRBD1
abundance: .
len: 13
v_gene: TRBV6-5
CDR3aa: CASRTGTGAGYTF
CDR3nt: TGTGCCAGCAGAACCGGGACAGGTGCTGGCTACACCTTC

j_gene: TRBJ2-6
d_gene: TRBD1
abundance: .
len: 18
v_gene: TRBV7-2
CDR3aa: CASSLKGTGISGANVLTF
CDR3nt: TGTGCCAGCAGCTTAAAGGGGACAGGCATCTCTGGGGCCAACGTCCTGACTTTC

j_gene: TRBJ2-3
d_gene: .
abundance: .
len: 14
v_gene: TRBV27
CDR3aa: CASTPRSAVDTQYF
CDR3nt: TGTGCCAGCACCCCCCGCTCAGCGGTGGATACGCAGTATTTT

j_gene: TRBJ2-7
d_gene: .
abundance: .
len: 13
v_gene: TRBV3-1/TRBV3-2
CDR3aa: CASSQDSRGEQYF
CDR3nt: TGTGCCAGCAGCCAAGATTCCAGGGGCGAGCAGTACTTC

j_gene: TRBJ1-6
d_gene: .
abundance: .
len: 15
v_gene: TRBV5-1
CDR3aa: CASSPSGGGDSPLHF
CDR3nt: TGCGCCAGCAGCCCGAGCGGAGGGGGGGATTCACCCCTCCACTTT

j_gene: TRBJ2-1
d_gene: .
abundance: .
len: 12
v_gene: TRBV6-2/TRBV6-3
CDR3aa: CASSPLGFWQFF
CDR3nt: TGTGCCAGCAGCCCTCTAGGCTTCTGGCAGTTCTTC

j_gene: TRBJ2-1
d_gene: .
abundance: once
len: 15
v_gene: TRBV18
CDR3aa: CASSQSDNFYNEQFF
CDR3nt: TGTGCCAGCTCACAATCGGACAACTTTTACAATGAGCAGTTCTTC

j_gene: TRBJ2-7
d_gene: .
abundance: .
len: 12
v_gene: TRBV3-1/TRBV3-2
CDR3aa: CASSLRQNEQYF
CDR3nt: TGTGCCAGCAGCCTGCGACAGAACGAGCAGTACTTC

j_gene: TRBJ1-2
d_gene: .
abundance: once
len: 15
v_gene: TRBV6-5
CDR3aa: CASSSLQGFDYGYTF
CDR3nt: TGTGCCAGCAGTTCACTGCAGGGGTTTGACTATGGCTACACCTTC

j_gene: TRBJ2-7
d_gene: .
abundance: .
len: 14
v_gene: TRBV6-1
CDR3aa: CASSERGPSYEQYF
CDR3nt: TGTGCCAGCAGTGAACGTGGCCCGTCCTACGAGCAGTACTTC

j_gene: TRBJ1-2
d_gene: .
abundance: .
len: 14
v_gene: TRBV5-1
CDR3aa: CASSLTTANYGYTF
CDR3nt: TGCGCCAGCAGCCTGACGACAGCTAACTATGGCTACACCTTC

j_gene: TRBJ2-1
d_gene: .
abundance: .
len: 15
v_gene: TRBV9
CDR3aa: CASSFSMSSYNEQFF
CDR3nt: TGTGCCAGCAGCTTTAGTATGAGCTCCTACAATGAGCAGTTCTTC

j_gene: TRBJ1-1
d_gene: TRBD1
abundance: .
len: 14
v_gene: TRBV30
CDR3aa: CAWSVWTGTTEAFF
CDR3nt: TGTGCCTGGAGTGTATGGACAGGGACAACTGAAGCTTTCTTT

j_gene: TRBJ2-7
d_gene: .
abundance: .
len: 14
v_gene: TRBV3-1/TRBV3-2
CDR3aa: CASSQGQAPGEQYF
CDR3nt: TGTGCCAGCAGCCAAGGACAGGCCCCCGGGGAGCAGTACTTC

j_gene: TRBJ1-2
d_gene: .
abundance: few
len: 14
v_gene: TRBV5-1
CDR3aa: CASSLETLGYGYTF
CDR3nt: TGCGCCAGCAGCCTTGAGACTCTCGGCTATGGCTACACCTTC

j_gene: TRBJ1-1
d_gene: .
abundance: .
len: 15
v_gene: TRBV7-9
CDR3aa: CASSSFSVLNTEAFF
CDR3nt: TGTGCCAGCAGCTCTTTTTCTGTCCTGAACACTGAAGCTTTCTTT

j_gene: TRBJ1-2
d_gene: .
abundance: .
len: 14
v_gene: TRBV27
CDR3aa: CASSLLVGGGGYTF
CDR3nt: TGTGCCAGCAGTTTATTGGTGGGGGGAGGCGGCTACACCTTC

j_gene: TRBJ2-3
d_gene: .
abundance: once
len: 15
v_gene: TRBV6-4
CDR3aa: CASSDEGSSTDTQYF
CDR3nt: TGTGCCAGCAGTGACGAGGGTTCTAGCACAGATACGCAGTATTTT

j_gene: TRBJ1-5
d_gene: .
abundance: .
len: 14
v_gene: TRBV6-6
CDR3aa: CASSYSSPIQPQHF
CDR3nt: TGTGCCAGCAGTTACTCTAGCCCCATTCAGCCCCAGCATTTT

j_gene: TRBJ1-3
d_gene: .
abundance: .
len: 17
v_gene: TRBV7-8
CDR3aa: CASSPPLYPSSGNTIYF
CDR3nt: TGTGCCAGCAGCCCCCCGCTATACCCTAGCTCTGGAAACACCATATATTTT

j_gene: TRBJ1-1
d_gene: TRBD1
abundance: .
len: 17
v_gene: TRBV18
CDR3aa: CASRYWTGGGMNTEAFF
CDR3nt: TGTGCCAGCCGATACTGGACAGGGGGAGGGATGAACACTGAAGCTTTCTTT

j_gene: TRBJ1-2
d_gene: TRBD1
abundance: .
len: 14
v_gene: TRBV7-9
CDR3aa: CASISTGTGGDYTF
CDR3nt: TGTGCCAGCATCAGCACCGGGACAGGGGGCGATTACACCTTC